This T cell receptor (beta chain) was profiled in a study of cytomegalovirus exposure and HLA in healthy donors. CDR3 length equals 21 residues. CDR1 MNHNS and CDR2 SASEGT come from the germline V gene. V was trimmed by 1 base and J by 6 bases, leaving 34 bases between them. 60 Vbeta and 13 Jbeta primers were used in PCR. The data were produced by immunoSEQ multiplex PCR, yet TCRdb's version contains in-frame clones alone and is incomplete. Its table records around 200,000 clones. The chain couples TRBV6-1 to TRBJ2-7; perhaps TRBD2 as D (6 bases). The TCR originated in a young woman in good health and CMV-seropositive. Material: PBMCs. The CDR3 coding sequence is TGTGCCAGCAGTGAAGAATCATCAAGAGGGCAGACTTCAGCTCGGAGGGTCGAGCAGTACTTC. Amino acids: CASSEESSRGQTSARRVEQYF.